This T cell receptor (beta chain) was retrieved from a study of T cell changes during pregnancy in multiple sclerosis (dated by TCRdb to the late 2010s). Turning to the overall study: The study looked at changes in the T cell repertoire across pregnancy in women with multiple sclerosis.

Receptor libraries were prepared by the immunoSEQ multiplex PCR assay. This is the immuneACCESS table as TCRdb keeps it, with only in-frame sequences that have V and J called. A part of the clones is gone; compared with another copy, unresolved V genes explain less than half, and the rest is unexplained. The sample includes roughly 66,000 clones, with around 93% observed a single time. The ten largest clones capture about 2.3% of the sample. Counted from cysteine to phenylalanine, this CDR3 has 15 amino acids. The only DNA kept is the CDR3, 45 bases in frame from the first base. CDR1 ENHRY and CDR2 SYGVKD were looked up in the germline V gene. Trimming removed 2 bases from V and 0 bases from J, leaving 10 bases between the germline ends. This clone came up a few times. Its antigen specificity is not known. No much larger clone exists at a distance of one base, and base qualities are not known.

The sequence is built from TRBV10-3 and TRBJ1-1; TRBD1 might be the D gene, on 5 matching bases. The TCR was taken from a female donor with multiple sclerosis, enrolled in a pregnancy study. Specimen: peripheral blood, collected in the first trimester of pregnancy. The DNA sequence is given as TGTGCCATCAGTGAGCTAAGGGGTATGAACACTGAAGCTTTCTTT. It translates as CAISELRGMNTEAFF.